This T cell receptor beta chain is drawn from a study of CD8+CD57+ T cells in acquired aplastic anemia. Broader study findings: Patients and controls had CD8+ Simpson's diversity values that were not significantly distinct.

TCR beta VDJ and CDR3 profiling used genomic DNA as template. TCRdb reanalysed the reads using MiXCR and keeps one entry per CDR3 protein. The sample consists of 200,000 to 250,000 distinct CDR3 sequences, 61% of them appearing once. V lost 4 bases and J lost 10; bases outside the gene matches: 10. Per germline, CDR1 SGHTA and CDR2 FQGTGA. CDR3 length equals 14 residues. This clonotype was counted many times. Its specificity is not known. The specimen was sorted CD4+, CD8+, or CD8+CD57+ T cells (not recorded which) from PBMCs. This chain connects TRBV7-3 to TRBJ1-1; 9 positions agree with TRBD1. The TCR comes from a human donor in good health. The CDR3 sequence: CASSSGQGDSGAFF. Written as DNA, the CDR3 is TGTGCCAGCAGCTCGGGACAGGGTGACTCTGGAGCTTTCTTT.